The T cell receptor (beta chain) described here comes from a study of shared clonotypes between healthy human individuals. On this clone itself: Its target is not known.

In germline, CDR1 is SGHTA, CDR2 FQGTGA. The length of the CDR3 is 15 residues. Unmatched junction bases numbered 7, after V lost 5 bases and J lost 3 bases. The naive CD8 fraction comprised CD45RO-negative cells positively selected for CCR7 and excluded terminally differentiated effector memory CD45RA+ cells. This table comes from immunoSEQ multiplex PCR, and its TCRdb copy is limited to in-frame clones, with some not included. The table shows approximately 2,200,000 clones, with roughly 91% occurring only once. Overall study results and limits: Collection of samples was limited to blood; tissue repertoires likely differ.

Sequences were obtained from naive CD8+ T cells from PBMCs. The receptor comes from a young man in good health. Some clones in this sample may be carry-over from other donors' samples. This chain connects TRBV7-3 to TRBJ2-3, with 8 positions matching TRBD1. CDR3 DNA: TGTGCCAGCAGCCCAGGGGGCTACGGGACAGATACGCAGTATTTT. Protein sequence: CASSPGGYGTDTQYF.